This T cell receptor beta chain was documented in a study of blood T cell repertoires in COVID-19. Study-level background: Samples came from the United States, Italy and Spain, spanning acute and convalescent COVID-19. T cells, B-cell-depleted T cells, or PBMCs supplied cDNA or gDNA.

CDR3 length: 12 amino acids. Per germline, CDR1 LGHDT and CDR2 YNNKEL (reference sequence). V shed 3 bases and J shed 4 bases, with 6 bases lying between them. In the original processing: Researchers report that nucleated cell counts were estimated from reference gene primer amplification. Profiling relied on immunoSEQ multiplex PCR, and the TCRdb table lists in-frame clones only, not all of them. V, J and clone size are those of that table, while D and trimming were read from the DNA. The sample yields around 250,000 clones, around 86% seen once. The chain combines TRBV3-1 (or the pseudogene TRBV3-2) with TRBJ1-2; TRBD1 is a possible D gene (6 bases). The receptor was derived from a man aged 25 to 40 who had recovered from COVID-19. The sample taken for sequencing was peripheral blood. CDR3 sequence (DNA): TGTGCCAGCAGCCAGGACAGCTATGGCTACACCTTC. Translated, it gives CASSQDSYGYTF.